These 25 T cell receptor beta chains originate from one sample sequenced in a study of shared clonotypes between healthy human individuals. TCRdb's copy holds only in-frame clones and misses some; the assay was immunoSEQ multiplex PCR. The sample lists 700,000 or so clones; 55% to 75% were seen once. The sequenced material came from memory CD4+ T cells sorted from blood. As for subset: CD45RA-negative fraction. The receptors stem from a woman between 25 and 40 years old in good health.

The chain couples TRBV9 to TRBJ1-5; D gene unclear. Trimming stripped 0 bases from V and 2 bases from J, with 9 bases between. This CDR3 is built from 15 residues. The germline gives CDR1 SGDLS, CDR2 YYNGEE. The CDR3 protein is CASSVGQLGNQPQHF. CDR3 bases: TGTGCCAGCAGCGTAGGCCAGCTCGGCAATCAGCCCCAGCATTTT.

This clone was picked up one time. This rearrangement joins TRBV19 to TRBJ2-5, with D maybe TRBD1 (6 bases). The CDR3 has 15 residues. The V gene lost 1 base and the J gene lost 4 bases, with 13 bases spanning the gap. Germline loops: CDR1 LNHDA, CDR2 SQIVND (reference sequence). As DNA, the CDR3 is TGTGCCAGTAGTATAGGGGGGCCGGGCGGAGAGACCCAGTACTTC. Its protein is CASSIGGPGGETQYF.

CDR3: CSVQQGAGNEQYF. In DNA, the CDR3 is TGCAGCGTTCAACAGGGGGCGGGTAACGAGCAGTACTTC. The genes are TRBV29-1 and TRBJ2-7, with 9 bases aligning to TRBD1. Germline assignment: CDR1 SQVTM and CDR2 ANQGSEA. With V trimmed by 5 bases and J by 5 bases, 7 bases remained unmatched. The CDR3 runs to 13 residues.

This chain joins TRBV7-3 and TRBJ1-1, with TRBD1 identical over 9 bases. V dropped 5 bases and J dropped 2; count of bases not matched to a gene: 15. The CDR3 spans 18 residues. Germline CDR1 and CDR2: SGHTA and FQGTGA. The CDR3 DNA follows: TGTGCCAGCAGCCGGATATGGGGACAGGGCCGGATAAACACTGAAGCTTTCTTT. Residues: CASSRIWGQGRINTEAFF.

The V gene is TRBV5-4, the J gene TRBJ2-5, with D tentatively TRBD1 (5 bases). The CDR3 totals 14 residues. Trimming took off 1 base at V and 2 bases at J, with 9 bases between the two ends. Germline CDR1 is SGHNT and CDR2 is YYREEE (reference sequence). The CDR3 sequence is CASSLRRQQETQYF. The CDR3 bases are TGTGCCAGCAGCTTGCGGCGACAGCAAGAGACCCAGTACTTC.

This clone was seen many times. The chain uses TRBV7-2 and TRBJ1-3, with D unclear. Germline values: CDR1 SGHTA, CDR2 FQGNSA. The CDR3 length is 15 residues. V was shortened by 8 bases and J by 2 bases, with 16 bases between the two germline ends. Here the CDR3 reads CASSTGRSAGNTIYF. CDR3 bases: TGTGCCAGCTCTACTGGGAGGTCTGCTGGAAACACCATATATTTT. The variable domain in full, with the rest retrieved from reference TRBV7-2 and TRBJ1-3, is GAGVSQSPSNKVTEKGKDVELRCDPISGHTALYWYRQSLGQGLEFLIYFQGNSAPDKSGLPSDRFSAERTGGSVSTLTIQRTQQEDSAVYLCASSTGRSAGNTIYFGEGSWLTVV.

This chain uses TRBV6-5 with TRBJ1-1; D might be TRBD1 (5 bases). V was clipped by 2 bases and J by 4 bases, with 17 bases between them. The CDR3 runs to 16 residues. Germline CDR1 MNHEY, CDR2 SVGAGI. CDR3: CASSYLPQGRSTEAFF. The CDR3 DNA is TGTGCCAGCAGTTACCTACCGCAGGGACGAAGCACTGAAGCTTTCTTT.

The chain carries TRBV10-2 and TRBJ2-7, with D uncertain. Per germline, CDR1 WSHSY and CDR2 SAAADI. The CDR3 is 13 amino acids. V was shortened by 0 bases and J by 1 base, with 4 bases between the two germline ends. CDR3: CASSESGSYEQYF. For the CDR3, the DNA is TGCGCCAGCAGTGAGTCGGGTTCCTACGAGCAGTACTTC.

The chain uses TRBV7-6 and TRBJ2-6, with D perhaps matching TRBD2 (5 bases). Between the trimmed V and J ends, which lost 7 bases and 0 bases, there was a span of 13 bases. The CDR3 sequence is 16 residues long. CDR1 SGHVS and CDR2 FNYEAQ come from the germline V gene. CDR3 loop: CASTPGSSSGANVLTF. Written as DNA, the CDR3 is TGTGCCAGCACCCCGGGGTCCAGCTCTGGGGCCAACGTCCTGACTTTC.

This clone appeared a single time. The chain is built from TRBV5-1 and TRBJ1-1, with 10 bases that match TRBD1. Per germline, CDR1 SGHRS and CDR2 YFSETQ. This CDR3 spans 15 amino acids. J lost 5 bases, V lost 6 bases, and 10 bases had no gene match. CDR3 region: CASTPGDRGGTEAFF. In DNA, the CDR3 is TGCGCCAGCACCCCGGGGGACAGGGGAGGAACTGAAGCTTTCTTT.

The CDR3 loop is CATGDREETQYF. CDR3 nucleotide sequence: TGTGCCACCGGGGACAGGGAAGAGACCCAGTACTTC. This chain connects TRBV19 to TRBJ2-5; 9 positions match TRBD1. Losses at the gene ends were 10 bases for V and 3 bases for J; bases not matched to a gene: 3. Germline V lookup: CDR1 LNHDA, CDR2 SQIVND (reference sequence). This CDR3 is built from 12 residues.

The J gene is TRBJ1-1, the V gene TRBV27; D unclear. The CDR3 runs 12 residues. Trimming stripped 7 bases from V and 3 bases from J, with 9 bases between. Germline values: CDR1 MNHEY, CDR2 SMNVEV (reference sequence). The CDR3 DNA is TGTGCCAGCACTCTAGGCGACACTGAAGCTTTCTTT. This encodes CASTLGDTEAFF.

Of note for this clone: Other DNA sequences in this specimen translate into the identical CDR3. The chain links TRBV5-1 to TRBJ2-1, with D unclear. This CDR3 region has 15 residues. Germline loops: CDR1 SGHRS, CDR2 YFSETQ. Trimming stripped 1 base from V and 0 bases from J, with 8 bases between. The CDR3 protein is CASSLSSGSYNEQFF. The CDR3 nucleotides read TGCGCCAGCAGCTTGAGTTCGGGCTCCTACAATGAGCAGTTCTTC.

The chain couples TRBV18 to TRBJ2-5; D is unclear. The germline V and J ends were trimmed by 3 bases and 2 bases, with 7 bases remaining between them. Germline CDR1 KGHSH, CDR2 LQKENI. The CDR3 loop spans 13 amino acids. For the CDR3, the DNA is TGTGCCAGCTCACCTTTAAATCAAGAGACCCAGTACTTC. Translation: CASSPLNQETQYF. Complete variable domain (other parts from reference TRBV18 and TRBJ2-5): NAGVMQNPRHLVRRRGQEARLRCSPMKGHSHVYWYRQLPEEGLKFMVYLQKENIIDESGMPKERFSAEFPKEGPSILRIQQVVRGDSAAYFCASSPLNQETQYFGPGTRLLVL.

In this sample, this clone turned up once. This rearrangement joins TRBV6-5 to TRBJ2-1; D uncertain. Deletions cut 6 bases from V and 7 bases from J, with 16 bases between. Per the germline V gene, CDR1 is MNHEY and CDR2 is SVGAGI. The CDR3 is 14 amino acids. CDR3 sequence: CASREANEVNEQFF. Written as DNA, the CDR3 is TGTGCCAGCAGGGAAGCAAACGAGGTGAATGAGCAGTTCTTC.

V usage is TRBV5-1 and J usage is TRBJ2-7, with D maybe TRBD2 (6 bases). Deletions cut 7 bases from V and 5 bases from J, with 19 bases between. This CDR3 contains 14 residues. The V gene's germline CDR1 is SGHRS and CDR2 YFSETQ. In DNA, the CDR3 is TGCGCCAGCCCTACAACTAGCAATAGTGACGAGCAGTACTTC. Amino acid sequence: CASPTTSNSDEQYF.

The V call is TRBV5-1, the J call TRBJ2-7, with 8 bases that match TRBD2. The trim removed 0 bases at V and 6 bases at J, leaving 17 bases unmatched. There are 18 residues in the CDR3. Per germline, CDR1 SGHRS and CDR2 YFSETQ. The CDR3 DNA follows: TGCGCCAGCAGCTTGGTGGGACTAGTATCTCTTATGGCCTTCGAGCAGTACTTC. This encodes CASSLVGLVSLMAFEQYF. The variable domain in full, completed from reference TRBV5-1 and TRBJ2-7, reads KAGVTQTPRYLIKTRGQQVTLSCSPISGHRSVSWYQQTPGQGLQFLFEYFSETQRNKGNFPGRFSGRQFSNSRSEMNVSTLELGDSALYLCASSLVGLVSLMAFEQYFGPGTRLTVT.

The chain carries TRBV30 and TRBJ1-4; D is unresolved. The germline V gene encodes CDR1 GTSNPN and CDR2 SVGIG (reference sequence). Trimming removed 4 bases from V and 0 bases from J, with 9 bases in between. The CDR3 is 14 residues long. As DNA, the CDR3 is TGTGCCTGGAAGCAGACAACAACTAATGAAAAACTGTTTTTT. Its protein is CAWKQTTTNEKLFF.

The chain has TRBV30 and TRBJ2-7; perhaps D is TRBD1 or TRBD2 (7 bases each). CDR3 length: 12 residues. Between the trimmed V and J ends, which lost 3 bases and 11 bases, there was a span of 17 bases. Germline CDR1 is GTSNPN and CDR2 is SVGIG (reference sequence). The CDR3 region is CAWSLNQGGKYF. The CDR3 nucleotides are TGTGCCTGGAGCCTAAATCAGGGGGGGAAGTACTTC.

The chain combines TRBV20-1 with TRBJ2-5; D might be TRBD1 or TRBD2, each matching 5 bases. The V and J ends lost 7 bases and 4 bases respectively, with 10 bases between them. CDR3 size: 11 residues. Germline values: CDR1 DFQATT, CDR2 SNEGSKA (reference sequence). The CDR3 reads CSVPRGETQYF. CDR3 in DNA: TGCAGTGTCCCGAGGGGAGAGACCCAGTACTTC.

As for this clone: One end of the junction is discordant with germline, which a read error may explain. J is TRBJ2-4 and V is TRBV5-1; 12 positions agree with TRBD2. This CDR3 comprises 13 residues. Germline V gene data show CDR1 as SGHRS and CDR2 as YFSETQ. DNA of the CDR3: TGCGCCAGCAGCCCCGGACTAGCGGGGAGGGAGGACTTC. This translates into CASSPGLAGREDF. The entire variable domain, with the rest obtained from reference TRBV5-1 and TRBJ2-4, is as follows: KAGVTQTPRYLIKTRGQQVTLSCSPISGHRSVSWYQQTPGQGLQFLFEYFSETQRNKGNFPGRFSGRQFSNSRSEMNVSTLELGDSALYLCASSPGLAGREDFGAGTRLSVL.

This clone has ten or more counts. Different DNA sequences within this sample yield the same CDR3. The chain has TRBV5-1 and TRBJ1-5, with 7 bases identical to TRBD1. The CDR3 runs to 14 residues. V shed 4 bases and J 5 bases; nucleotides not matched to a gene: 6. Germline lookup yields CDR1 SGHRS and CDR2 YFSETQ. In nucleotides, the CDR3 is TGCGCCAGCAGCCCGGGGACAGCCGATCAGCCCCAGCATTTT. Amino acid sequence: CASSPGTADQPQHF.

The rearrangement links TRBV6-1 to TRBJ2-7, with 9 bases fitting TRBD1. J lost 2 bases, V lost 3 bases, and 5 bases had no gene match. CDR3 size: 15 residues. In germline, CDR1 is MNHNS, CDR2 SASEGT. The CDR3 region has the DNA TGTGCCAGCAGTGAGAAAGGGACAGGGACCTACGAGCAGTACTTC. This encodes CASSEKGTGTYEQYF.

The V and J genes are TRBV4-1 and TRBJ1-2, with a tentative D call TRBD1 (6 bases). CDR1 and CDR2 from the germline V gene are MGHRA and YSYEKL. V dropped 4 bases and J dropped 8 bases, with 14 bases sitting between them. CDR3 length equals 13 residues. DNA of the CDR3: TGCGCCAGCAGCCGACAGTCAGGGGAAGGCTACACCTTC. Translation gives CASSRQSGEGYTF.

About this clone itself: Other DNA sequences in this specimen translate into the identical CDR3. The chain recombines TRBV11-2 with TRBJ2-7; D is possibly TRBD1 (5 bases). Germline CDR1 SGHAT, CDR2 FQNNGV. The CDR3 sequence is 15 residues long. V was pared by 2 bases and J by 2 bases, with 13 bases between. For the CDR3, the DNA is TGTGCCAGCAGCTTAAGTCCCCAGGGTCCCTACGAGCAGTACTTC. Its translation: CASSLSPQGPYEQYF.